This TCR beta chain was retrieved from a study of blood T cells in healthy people across ages. Study background: When template switching was applied, about one barcoded beta molecule was captured per two T cells.

Primed by a sample-barcoded 5' primer and a J-beta primer mix, a second PCR proceeded for about 6 to 12 cycles. Each cDNA molecule was tagged by a template-switch adaptor that had 12 random nucleotides. One entry per CDR3 protein, called by TCRdb with MiXCR from the 5' RACE reads. This table has 780,000 or so distinct CDR3 sequences, roughly 25% appearing once. This CDR3 has 14 residues. On this clonotype: Its specificity is not known. The junction departs from the called germline gene at one end, perhaps through a read error.

Points from the study as a whole: A strong correlation was found between TCR beta diversity and the percentage of naive T cells.

Another study also made use of these data, one on T cells of mothers and their children. That investigation notes: Each child gave 2.9 million or so TCR beta CDR3 reads (each mother, over 8.5 million).

The chain links TRBV12-3 or TRBV12-4 to TRBJ2-3; a possible D gene is TRBD1 (7 bases). This clonotype originated in a boy between 10 and 17 years old in good health. Sequencing was performed on blood. CDR3 in amino acids: CASSLRDSADMQYF. CDR3 bases: TGTGCCAGCAGTTTGCGGGACAGCGCAGATATGCAGTATTTT.